This T cell receptor (beta chain) was identified during a study of beta chain features in type 1 diabetes. Overall study results and limits: PCR might favor shorter templates, equally in patients and controls. Among all four CD4+ subsets, Type 1 diabetes patients had TCRB CDR3s that were moderately but significantly shorter.

In this sample, this clone turned up a few times. Its antigen is still unknown. cDNA synthesis used the whole RNA isolate, giving expressed TCRB sequences. Clones were read by immunoSEQ multiplex PCR, and TCRdb kept only the in-frame ones, dropping some. The data contain 300,000 to 350,000 clones, around 9.7% of them singletons. The material sequenced was central memory CD4+ T cells from blood. This receptor was obtained from a man aged 25-45 years with type 1 diabetes.

The CDR3, as DNA: TGCGCCAGCAGTGAGTCGGGGGGGACCGGTGAGCAGTTCTTC. Encoded protein: CASSESGGTGEQFF. The chain carries TRBV10-2 and TRBJ2-1; 7 bases are a match to TRBD2. V shed 0 bases, J shed 9 bases, and the junction held 5 bases outside the gene matches. Germline-derived CDR1 and CDR2 are WSHSY and SAAADI. This CDR3 has 14 amino acids.